This T cell receptor beta chain is drawn from a study of T cell responses to AZD1222 COVID-19 vaccine. Looking at the study overall: Analyses pooled second doses at about 4 or about 12 weeks.

Regarding the study as a whole: Mapped onto spike, vaccine-associated CD4 TCRs spanned it and were dominant at 160-218 and 743-854. Reports indicate that nearly half of spike-specific TCRs are directed at unmutated variant regions. The donor cohort was predominantly white British with a female majority, and clonal diversity may have been underestimated.

TCRdb's copy holds only in-frame clones and misses some; the assay was immunoSEQ multiplex PCR. Here the sample spans 150,000 or so clones, 80% to 90% being singletons. Turning to this clone: What it recognizes is unknown.

The germline gives CDR1 SGHRS, CDR2 YFSETQ. V lost 0 bases and J lost 8; bases outside the gene matches: 9. The CDR3 loop spans 15 amino acids. The chain uses TRBV5-1 and TRBJ1-2; 8 bases match TRBD1. Here the sequenced sample was peripheral blood, taken on day 0 of AZD1222 vaccination. This TCR derives from an adult in good health. CDR3 protein: CASSLGSTGEDGYTF. The CDR3 nucleotides are TGCGCCAGCAGCTTGGGGTCGACAGGGGAGGACGGCTACACCTTC.